These T cell receptor beta chains were read from a single sample in a study of blood T cell repertoires in COVID-19. TCRdb's copy holds only in-frame clones and misses some; the assay was immunoSEQ multiplex PCR. The profile shows about 210,000 clones, roughly nine tenths of them singletons. Sequenced material: peripheral blood. These receptors originate from a woman in her 70s with acute or convalescent COVID-19. CDR3s include the opening cysteine and the closing phenylalanine or tryptophan. D genes are given only for firm matches. Not every row has a clone size; where given, it reads once, few, many or a size class.

clone_size	d_call	v_call	j_call	cdr3_nt	cdr3_aa
-	-	TRBV28	TRBJ1-4	TGTGCCAGCAGGGACACGGGTGGAAAACTGTTTTTT	CASRDTGGKLFF
-	TRBD1	TRBV19	TRBJ1-2	TGTGCCAGTAGGACAGGGCGAGGCTACACCTTC	CASRTGRGYTF
-	TRBD1	TRBV10-3	TRBJ2-5	TGTGCCATCAGAGCCGGCCCCGGGACAGTCCAAGAGACCCAGTACTTC	CAIRAGPGTVQETQYF
-	TRBD2	TRBV28	TRBJ2-2	TGTGCCATAGGACTAGCGGGAGAAAACACCGGGGAGCTGTTTTTT	CAIGLAGENTGELFF
-	TRBD1	TRBV6-5	TRBJ2-7	TGTGCCAGCACCTGGGACAGGCGGCCTGGGGAGCAGTACTTC	CASTWDRRPGEQYF
once	-	TRBV5-4	TRBJ2-7	TGTGCCAGCAGCTTGGCCGTCGGGGGGCCCGAGGAGCAGTACTTC	CASSLAVGGPEEQYF
few	TRBD1	TRBV15	TRBJ1-3	TGTGCCGCGACGACAGGGCCCGGAAACACCATATATTTT	CAATTGPGNTIYF
-	TRBD2	TRBV25-1	TRBJ2-5	TGTGCCAGCAGTATAGCGGGGGCCCAAGAGACCCAGTACTTC	CASSIAGAQETQYF
-	-	TRBV19	TRBJ2-3	TGTGCCAGTAGTATGGACGCGGGTTTAGATACGCAGTATTTT	CASSMDAGLDTQYF
-	TRBD1	TRBV6-6	TRBJ1-4	TGTGCCAGCAGGGACCAACCCGGGACAGGGGAGGGAAAACTGTTTTTT	CASRDQPGTGEGKLFF
-	-	TRBV5-1	TRBJ1-4	TGCGCCAGCAGTGGAGGGGCGGCAACTAATGAAAAACTGTTTTTT	CASSGGAATNEKLFF
-	TRBD2	TRBV6-5	TRBJ2-2	TGTGCCAGCGGACTAGCCTCCTCGGTGCTGTTTTTT	CASGLASSVLFF
-	-	TRBV19	TRBJ1-5	TGTGCCAGTAGTATTGTGACAGCCGATAATCAGCCCCAGCATTTT	CASSIVTADNQPQHF
once	TRBD1	TRBV28	TRBJ2-3	TGTGCCAGCAGCTGGGACAGCCGCACAGATACGCAGTATTTT	CASSWDSRTDTQYF
-	TRBD2	TRBV7-2	TRBJ2-1	TGTGCCAGCAGCTCCGGACTAGCGTTCAATGAGCAGTTCTTC	CASSSGLAFNEQFF
-	-	TRBV4-1	TRBJ1-5	TGCGCCAGCAGCCAAGATGGGTGGGGCCAGCCCCAGCATTTT	CASSQDGWGQPQHF
few	TRBD1	TRBV12-5	TRBJ1-1	TGTGCTAGTGGTTTGGTAGCTTGGGGACAGGTGAACACTGAAGCTTTCTTT	CASGLVAWGQVNTEAFF
-	-	TRBV6-1	TRBJ1-5	TGTGCCAGCAGTGCGGGACGGGGGGGCCCTAGCAATCAGCCCCAGCATTTT	CASSAGRGGPSNQPQHF
-	-	TRBV5-4	TRBJ1-1	TGTGCCAGCAGCTTGTTTATAGGCGGAGACCTTCAGAACACTGAAGCTTTCTTT	CASSLFIGGDLQNTEAFF
-	TRBD1	TRBV9	TRBJ1-4	TGTGCCAGCAGCGTAGGGGACAGCCTGAATGAAAAACTGTTTTTT	CASSVGDSLNEKLFF
few	-	TRBV13	TRBJ1-1	TGTGCCAGCAGCCAGGCAGGTGGTCCGGAAGCTTTCTTT	CASSQAGGPEAFF
-	TRBD2	TRBV7-6	TRBJ2-7	TGTGCCAGCAGCCAGGGGCTAGCGGGAGTTCCGTTCTACGAGCAGTACTTC	CASSQGLAGVPFYEQYF
-	TRBD1	TRBV27	TRBJ2-1	TGTGCCAGCAGTCGGGACAGGGATACCGGGGGGTTATACAATGAGCAGTTCTTC	CASSRDRDTGGLYNEQFF
-	-	TRBV5-4	TRBJ1-2	TGTGCCAGCAGCGTGAAAAGCCAGGCCCGCTATGGCTACACCTTC	CASSVKSQARYGYTF
-	-	TRBV7-3	TRBJ2-1	TGTGCCAGCAGCCCTAACAGGGTCTACGGCTACAATGAGCAGTTCTTC	CASSPNRVYGYNEQFF
-	TRBD1	TRBV5-8	TRBJ1-4	TGTGCCAGCAGCGGGACAGTCGTTGGTAATGAAAAACTGTTTTTT	CASSGTVVGNEKLFF
-	-	TRBV18	TRBJ1-6	TGTGCCAGCTCACCGGACAGAAATGGGAATTCACCCCTCCACTTT	CASSPDRNGNSPLHF
-	-	TRBV27	TRBJ2-1	TGTGCCAGCAGTTCATACAGGGAGCAAGGAAGCAATGAGCAGTTCTTC	CASSSYREQGSNEQFF
-	TRBD2	TRBV9	TRBJ2-3	TGTGCCAGCAGCGTAGCAAGCGGGACTTTGGCAGATACGCAGTATTTT	CASSVASGTLADTQYF
-	-	TRBV3-1/TRBV3-2	TRBJ1-2	TGTGCCAGCAGCCAAGGTCGGGGGATCTACACCTTC	CASSQGRGIYTF
-	-	TRBV7-8	TRBJ2-5	TGTGCCAGCAGCTTTAAAGAGACCCAGTACTTC	CASSFKETQYF
-	-	TRBV7-2	TRBJ1-1	TGTGCCAGCAGCTTAGCGGAGGGAACTGAAGCTTTCTTT	CASSLAEGTEAFF
-	TRBD1	TRBV6-5	TRBJ2-6	TGTGCCAGCACCTTAAACAGGGGTGGGGCCAACGTCCTGACTTTC	CASTLNRGGANVLTF
-	-	TRBV12-3/TRBV12-4	TRBJ1-1	TGTGCCAGCAGTTTCCCTCCCAACACTGAAGCTTTCTTT	CASSFPPNTEAFF
once	-	TRBV4-1	TRBJ2-1	TGCGCCGGCAGCCAGCGTCTAGCGAACGCTCTTTACAATGAGCAGTTCTTC	CAGSQRLANALYNEQFF